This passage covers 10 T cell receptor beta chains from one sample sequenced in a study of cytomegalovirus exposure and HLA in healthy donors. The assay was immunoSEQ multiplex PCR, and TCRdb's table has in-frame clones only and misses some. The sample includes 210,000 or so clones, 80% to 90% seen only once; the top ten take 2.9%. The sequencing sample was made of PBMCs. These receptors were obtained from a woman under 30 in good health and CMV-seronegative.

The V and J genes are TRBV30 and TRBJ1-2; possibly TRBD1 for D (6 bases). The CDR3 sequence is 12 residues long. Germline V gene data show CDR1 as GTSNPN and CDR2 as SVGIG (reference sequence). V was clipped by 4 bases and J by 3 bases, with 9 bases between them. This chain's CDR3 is CAWTPGDYGYTF. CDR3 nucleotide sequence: TGTGCCTGGACCCCAGGGGACTATGGCTACACCTTC.

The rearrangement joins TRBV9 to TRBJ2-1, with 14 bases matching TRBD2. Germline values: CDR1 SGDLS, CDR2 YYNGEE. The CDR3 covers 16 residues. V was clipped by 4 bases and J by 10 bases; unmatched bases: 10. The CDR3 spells CASSPEGLAGVREQFF. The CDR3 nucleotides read TGTGCCAGCAGCCCAGAGGGACTAGCGGGAGTCAGGGAGCAGTTCTTC.

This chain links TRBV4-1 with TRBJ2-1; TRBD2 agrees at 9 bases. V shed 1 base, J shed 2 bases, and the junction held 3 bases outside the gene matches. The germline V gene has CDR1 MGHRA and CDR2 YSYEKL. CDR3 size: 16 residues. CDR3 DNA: TGCGCCAGCAGCCAAGTTAGCGGGGGACCCTACAATGAGCAGTTCTTC. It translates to CASSQVSGGPYNEQFF.

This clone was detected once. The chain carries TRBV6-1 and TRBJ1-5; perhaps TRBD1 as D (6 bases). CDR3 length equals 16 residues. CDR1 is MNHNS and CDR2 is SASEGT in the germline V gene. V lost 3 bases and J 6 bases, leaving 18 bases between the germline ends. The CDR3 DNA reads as TGTGCCAGCAGTGACGAACCGGGAGGGGGTTCTCAGCCCCAGCATTTT. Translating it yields CASSDEPGGGSQPQHF.

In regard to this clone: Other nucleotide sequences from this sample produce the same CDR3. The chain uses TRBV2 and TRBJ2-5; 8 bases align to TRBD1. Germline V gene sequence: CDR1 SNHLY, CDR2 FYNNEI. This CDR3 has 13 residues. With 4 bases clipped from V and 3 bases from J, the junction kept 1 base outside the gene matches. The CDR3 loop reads CASSVDREETQYF. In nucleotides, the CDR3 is TGTGCCAGCAGTGTGGACAGGGAAGAGACCCAGTACTTC.

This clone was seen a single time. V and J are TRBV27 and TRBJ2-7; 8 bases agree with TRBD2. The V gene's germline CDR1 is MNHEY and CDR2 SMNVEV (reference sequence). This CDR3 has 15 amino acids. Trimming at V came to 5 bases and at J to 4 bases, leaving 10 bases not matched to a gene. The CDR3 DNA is TGTGCCAGCAGTCCTACCGGGACTAGTGGATACGAGCAGTACTTC. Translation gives CASSPTGTSGYEQYF.

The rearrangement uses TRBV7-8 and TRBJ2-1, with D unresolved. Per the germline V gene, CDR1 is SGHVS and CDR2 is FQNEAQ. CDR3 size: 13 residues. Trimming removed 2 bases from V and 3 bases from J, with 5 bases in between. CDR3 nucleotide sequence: TGTGCCAGCAGCTTACACGGCTACAATGAGCAGTTCTTC. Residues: CASSLHGYNEQFF.

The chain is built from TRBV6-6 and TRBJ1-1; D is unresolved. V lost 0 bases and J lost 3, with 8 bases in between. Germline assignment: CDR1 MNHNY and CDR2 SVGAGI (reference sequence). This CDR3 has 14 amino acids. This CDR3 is CASSYSRVYTEAFF. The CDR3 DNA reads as TGTGCCAGCAGTTACTCGAGGGTTTACACTGAAGCTTTCTTT.

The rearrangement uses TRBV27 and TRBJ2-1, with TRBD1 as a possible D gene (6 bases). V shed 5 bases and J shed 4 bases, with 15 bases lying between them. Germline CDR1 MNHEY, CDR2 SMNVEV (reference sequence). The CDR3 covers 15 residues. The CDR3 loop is CASSRDRPSYNEQFF. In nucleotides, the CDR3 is TGTGCCAGCAGTAGAGACAGGCCCTCATACAATGAGCAGTTCTTC.

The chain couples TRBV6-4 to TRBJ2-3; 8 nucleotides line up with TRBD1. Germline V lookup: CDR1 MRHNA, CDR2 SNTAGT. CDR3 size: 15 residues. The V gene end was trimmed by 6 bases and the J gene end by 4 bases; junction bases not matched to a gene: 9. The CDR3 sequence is CASSRTGLIADTQYF. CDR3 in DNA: TGTGCCAGCAGCCGGACAGGGTTGATAGCAGATACGCAGTATTTT.